This record concerns one T cell receptor beta chain sequence. Its antigen is currently unknown. These data originate in a study of cytomegalovirus exposure and HLA in healthy donors. Study-wide results and caveats: Later work found most CMV-associated TCR beta chains apparently HLA-restricted.

A multiplex PCR was run with 60 Vbeta primers and 13 Jbeta primers. Assay: immunoSEQ multiplex PCR; the TCRdb copy retains only in-frame clones and omits some. Of approximately 120,000 clones listed, roughly 80% were seen once; the top ten hold roughly 1.2%. The germline gives CDR1 SGHRS, CDR2 YFSETQ. Trimming removed 2 bases from V and 4 bases from J; junction bases left unmatched: 4. This CDR3 comprises 16 residues. The chain is built from TRBV5-1 and TRBJ2-2, with 11 positions matching TRBD2. The sequencing input was PBMCs. The source is a female donor in good health and CMV-seronegative. CDR3 in amino acids: CASSFVGTSGTGELFF. DNA for the CDR3: TGCGCCAGCAGCTTCGTCGGGACTAGCGGCACCGGGGAGCTGTTTTTT. The variable domain in full, with the rest retrieved from reference TRBV5-1 and TRBJ2-2, is KAGVTQTPRYLIKTRGQQVTLSCSPISGHRSVSWYQQTPGQGLQFLFEYFSETQRNKGNFPGRFSGRQFSNSRSEMNVSTLELGDSALYLCASSFVGTSGTGELFFGEGSRLTVL.